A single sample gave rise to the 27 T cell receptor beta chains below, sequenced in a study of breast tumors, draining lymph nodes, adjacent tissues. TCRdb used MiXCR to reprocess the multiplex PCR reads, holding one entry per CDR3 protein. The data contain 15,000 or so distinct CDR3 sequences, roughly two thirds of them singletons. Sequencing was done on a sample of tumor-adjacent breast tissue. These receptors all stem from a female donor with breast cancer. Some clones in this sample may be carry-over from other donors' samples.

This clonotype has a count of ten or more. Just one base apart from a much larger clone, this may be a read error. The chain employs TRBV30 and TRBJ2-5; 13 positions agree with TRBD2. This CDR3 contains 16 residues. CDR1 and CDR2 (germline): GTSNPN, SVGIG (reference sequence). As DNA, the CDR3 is TGTGCCTGGAGTGTAACGGGACTAGCGGGAATGGAGACCCAGCACTTC. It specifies CAWSVTGLAGMETQHF.

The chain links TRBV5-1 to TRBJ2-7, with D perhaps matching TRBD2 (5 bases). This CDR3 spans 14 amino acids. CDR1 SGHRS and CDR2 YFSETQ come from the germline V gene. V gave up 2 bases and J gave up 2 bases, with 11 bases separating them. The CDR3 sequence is CASSFGLTTYEQYF. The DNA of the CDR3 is TGCGCCAGCAGCTTTGGGTTGACTACCTACGAGCAGTACTTC.

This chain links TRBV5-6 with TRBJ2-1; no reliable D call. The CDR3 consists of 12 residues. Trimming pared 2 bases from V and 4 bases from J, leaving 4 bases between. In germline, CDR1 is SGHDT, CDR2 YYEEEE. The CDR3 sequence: CASSFGYNEQFF. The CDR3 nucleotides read TGTGCCAGCAGCTTTGGTTACAATGAGCAGTTCTTC.

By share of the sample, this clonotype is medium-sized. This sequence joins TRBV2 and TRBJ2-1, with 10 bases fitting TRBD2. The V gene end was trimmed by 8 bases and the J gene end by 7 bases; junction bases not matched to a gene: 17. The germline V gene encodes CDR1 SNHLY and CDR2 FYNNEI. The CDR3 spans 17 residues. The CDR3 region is CASGGASGRASRNEQFF. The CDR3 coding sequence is TGTGCCAGCGGCGGGGCCAGCGGGAGGGCCTCTCGGAATGAGCAGTTCTTC.

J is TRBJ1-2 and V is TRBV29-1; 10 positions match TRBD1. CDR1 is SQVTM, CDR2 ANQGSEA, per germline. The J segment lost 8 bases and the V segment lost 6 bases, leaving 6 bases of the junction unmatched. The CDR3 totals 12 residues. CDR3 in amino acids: CSVTTGGSGYTF. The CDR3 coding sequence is TGCAGCGTAACGACAGGGGGCTCGGGCTACACCTTC.

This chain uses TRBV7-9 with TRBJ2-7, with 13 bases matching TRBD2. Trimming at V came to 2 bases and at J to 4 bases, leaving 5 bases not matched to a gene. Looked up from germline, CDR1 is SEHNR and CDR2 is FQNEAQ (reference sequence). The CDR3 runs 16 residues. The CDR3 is CASSLPGTSGTYEQYF. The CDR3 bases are TGTGCCAGCAGCTTACCCGGGACTAGCGGGACATACGAGCAGTACTTC.

DNA of the CDR3: TGTGCCAGCAGCTTGGACCGCGGTATCGCAGATACGCAGTATTTT. Amino acid sequence: CASSLDRGIADTQYF. The V and J genes are TRBV7-9 and TRBJ2-3; D not resolved. The CDR3 loop spans 15 amino acids. The germline V gene has CDR1 SEHNR and CDR2 FQNEAQ (reference sequence). V was shortened by 3 bases and J by 4 bases, with 14 bases between the two germline ends.

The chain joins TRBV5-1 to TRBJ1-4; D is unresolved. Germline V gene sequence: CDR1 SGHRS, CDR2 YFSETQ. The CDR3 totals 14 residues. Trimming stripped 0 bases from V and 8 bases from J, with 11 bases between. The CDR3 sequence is CASSLEGFREKLFF. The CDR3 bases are TGCGCCAGCAGCTTGGAGGGCTTTCGGGAAAAACTGTTTTTT.

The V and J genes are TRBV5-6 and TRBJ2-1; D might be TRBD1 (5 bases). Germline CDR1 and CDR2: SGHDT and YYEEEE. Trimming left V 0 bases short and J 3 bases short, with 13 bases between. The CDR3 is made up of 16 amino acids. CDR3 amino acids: CASSLEGQGSYNEQFF. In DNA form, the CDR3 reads TGTGCCAGCAGCTTGGAGGGCCAGGGAAGCTACAATGAGCAGTTCTTC.

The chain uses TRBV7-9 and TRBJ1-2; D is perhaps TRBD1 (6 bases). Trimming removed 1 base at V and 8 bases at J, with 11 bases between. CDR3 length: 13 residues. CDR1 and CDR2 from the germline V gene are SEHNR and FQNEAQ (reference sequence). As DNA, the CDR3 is TGTGCCAGCAGCTTAGTATCAGGGGCCGGCTACACCTTC. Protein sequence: CASSLVSGAGYTF.

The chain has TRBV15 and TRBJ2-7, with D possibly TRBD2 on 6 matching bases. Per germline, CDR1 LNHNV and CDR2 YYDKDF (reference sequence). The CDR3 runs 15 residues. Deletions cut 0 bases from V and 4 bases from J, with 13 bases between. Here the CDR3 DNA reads TGTGCCACCAGCAGAGATGGGGAGGCCACGTACGAGCAGTACTTC. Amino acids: CATSRDGEATYEQYF.

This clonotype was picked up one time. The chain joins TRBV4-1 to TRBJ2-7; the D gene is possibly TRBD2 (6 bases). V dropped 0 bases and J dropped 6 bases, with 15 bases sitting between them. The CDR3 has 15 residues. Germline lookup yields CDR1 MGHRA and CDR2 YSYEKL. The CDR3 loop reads CASSQDPGQTSEQYF. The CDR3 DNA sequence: TGCGCCAGCAGCCAAGATCCGGGCCAGACTAGCGAGCAGTACTTC.

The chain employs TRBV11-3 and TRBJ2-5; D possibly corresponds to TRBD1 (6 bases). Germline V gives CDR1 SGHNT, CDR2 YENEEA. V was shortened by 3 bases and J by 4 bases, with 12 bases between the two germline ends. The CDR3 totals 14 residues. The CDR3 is CASSFTGWVETQYF. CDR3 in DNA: TGTGCCAGCAGCTTCACAGGGTGGGTAGAGACCCAGTACTTC.

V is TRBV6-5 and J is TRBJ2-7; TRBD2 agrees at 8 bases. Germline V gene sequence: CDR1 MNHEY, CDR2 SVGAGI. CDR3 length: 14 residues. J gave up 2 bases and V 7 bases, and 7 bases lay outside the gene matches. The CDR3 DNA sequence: TGTGCCAGCACCCGGGGGGGGGGTACCTACGAGCAGTACTTC. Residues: CASTRGGGTYEQYF.

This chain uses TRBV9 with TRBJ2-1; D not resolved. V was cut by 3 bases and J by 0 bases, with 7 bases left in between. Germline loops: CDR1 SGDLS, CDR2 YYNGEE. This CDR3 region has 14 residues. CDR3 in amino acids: CASSGRNSYNEQFF. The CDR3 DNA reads TGTGCCAGCAGCGGTCGGAACTCCTACAATGAGCAGTTCTTC.

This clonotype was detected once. The CDR3 spells CASSLEGQGNQPQHF. The CDR3 DNA reads TGTGCCAGCAGCTTAGAGGGACAGGGCAATCAGCCCCAGCATTTT. The chain carries TRBV11-2 and TRBJ1-5; 8 positions match TRBD1. Germline V gene lookup returns CDR1 SGHAT and CDR2 FQNNGV. The ends lost 0 bases at V and 2 bases at J; junction bases unmatched: 0. The CDR3 is 15 residues long.

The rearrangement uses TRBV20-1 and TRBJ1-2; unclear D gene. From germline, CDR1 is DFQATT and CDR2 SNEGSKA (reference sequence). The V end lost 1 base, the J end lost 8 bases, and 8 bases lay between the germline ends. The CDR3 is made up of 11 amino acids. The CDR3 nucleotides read TGCAGTGCTAGAGGCAGTGGAGGCTACACCTTC. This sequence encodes CSARGSGGYTF.

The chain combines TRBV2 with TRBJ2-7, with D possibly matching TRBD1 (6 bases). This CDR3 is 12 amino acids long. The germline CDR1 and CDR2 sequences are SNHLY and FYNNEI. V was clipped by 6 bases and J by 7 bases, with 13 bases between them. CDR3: CASRTGAREQYF. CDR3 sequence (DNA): TGTGCCAGCAGGACAGGAGCTAGAGAGCAGTACTTC.

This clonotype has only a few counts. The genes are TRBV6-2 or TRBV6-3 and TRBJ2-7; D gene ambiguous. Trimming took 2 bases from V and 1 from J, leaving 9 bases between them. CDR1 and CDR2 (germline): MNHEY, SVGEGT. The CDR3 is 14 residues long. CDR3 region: CASSYGGRSYEQYF. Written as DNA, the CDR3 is TGTGCCAGCAGTTACGGCGGACGGTCCTACGAGCAGTACTTC.

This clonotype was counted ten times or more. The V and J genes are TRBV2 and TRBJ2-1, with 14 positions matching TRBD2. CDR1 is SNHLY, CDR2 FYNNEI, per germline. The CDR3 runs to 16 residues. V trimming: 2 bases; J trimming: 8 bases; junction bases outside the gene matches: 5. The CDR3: CASSESTSGRAYEQFF. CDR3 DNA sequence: TGTGCCAGCAGTGAATCGACTAGCGGGAGGGCCTATGAGCAGTTCTTC.

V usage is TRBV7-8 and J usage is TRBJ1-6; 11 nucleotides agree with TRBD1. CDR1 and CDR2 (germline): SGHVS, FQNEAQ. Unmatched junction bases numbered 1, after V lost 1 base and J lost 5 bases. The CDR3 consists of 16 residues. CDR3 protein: CASSLGTGGHNSPLHF. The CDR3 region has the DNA TGTGCCAGCAGCTTAGGGACAGGGGGCCATAATTCACCCCTCCACTTT.

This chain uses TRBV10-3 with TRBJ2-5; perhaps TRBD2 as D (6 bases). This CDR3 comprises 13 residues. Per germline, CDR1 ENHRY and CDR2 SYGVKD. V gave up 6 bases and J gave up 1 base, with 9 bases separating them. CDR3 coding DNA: TGTGCCATCAGCCGGGAGCCCCAAGAGACCCAGTACTTC. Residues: CAISREPQETQYF.

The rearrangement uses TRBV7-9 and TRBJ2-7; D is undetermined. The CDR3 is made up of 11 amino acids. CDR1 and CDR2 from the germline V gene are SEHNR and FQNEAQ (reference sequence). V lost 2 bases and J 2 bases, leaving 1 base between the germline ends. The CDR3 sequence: CASSLTYEQYF. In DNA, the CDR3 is TGTGCCAGCAGCTTAACCTACGAGCAGTACTTC.

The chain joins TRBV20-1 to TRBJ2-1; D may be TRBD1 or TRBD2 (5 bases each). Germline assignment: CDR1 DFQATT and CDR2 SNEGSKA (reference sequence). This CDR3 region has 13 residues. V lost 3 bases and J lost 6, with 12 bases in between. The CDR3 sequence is CSARGDGLNEQFF. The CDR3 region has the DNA TGCAGTGCTAGGGGGGACGGCCTCAATGAGCAGTTCTTC.

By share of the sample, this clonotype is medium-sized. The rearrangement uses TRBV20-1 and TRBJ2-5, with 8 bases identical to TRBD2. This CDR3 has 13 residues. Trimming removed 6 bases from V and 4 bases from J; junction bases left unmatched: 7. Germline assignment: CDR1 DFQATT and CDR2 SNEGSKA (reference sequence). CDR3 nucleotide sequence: TGCAGTGCCCACGGGGGGGCCCTAGAGACCCAGTACTTC. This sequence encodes CSAHGGALETQYF.

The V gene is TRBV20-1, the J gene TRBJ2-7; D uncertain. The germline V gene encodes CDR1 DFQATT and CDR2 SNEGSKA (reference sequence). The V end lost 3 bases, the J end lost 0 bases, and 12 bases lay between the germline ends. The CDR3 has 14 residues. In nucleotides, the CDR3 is TGCAGTGCTAGTTCACAGTTAAGCTCCTACGAGCAGTACTTC. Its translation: CSASSQLSSYEQYF.

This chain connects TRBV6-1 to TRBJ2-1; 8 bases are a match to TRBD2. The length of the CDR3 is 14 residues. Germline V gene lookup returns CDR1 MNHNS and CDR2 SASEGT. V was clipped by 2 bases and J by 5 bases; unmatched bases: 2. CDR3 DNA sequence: TGTGCCAGCAGTGAAAGCGGGGGACACAATGAGCAGTTCTTC. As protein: CASSESGGHNEQFF.